The sequence of this T cell receptor beta chain was determined in a study of T cell responses to AZD1222 COVID-19 vaccine. Study-wide context: Investigators merged groups given second doses at roughly 4 or roughly 12 weeks.

Comment on this clone: The antigen is unknown.

Study-wide findings and caveats: Once two AZD1222 doses were given, Spike-specific TCR breadth and depth went up. Clonal diversity may have been underestimated in mostly white British donors.

Measured with immunoSEQ multiplex PCR; TCRdb has only the in-frame clones, and not every one. The sample has some 100,000 clones, 80% to 90% seen once. This clonotype originated in an adult in good health. Source: peripheral blood, taken on day 0 of AZD1222 vaccination.

CDR3 region: CAISGTGQTGELFF. DNA for the CDR3: TGTGCCATCAGTGGTACAGGGCAGACCGGGGAGCTGTTTTTT. V usage is TRBV10-3 and J usage is TRBJ2-2; tentative D call: TRBD1 (6 bases). The V end was cut by 4 bases, the J end by 5 bases, with 11 bases between. This CDR3 comprises 14 residues. CDR1 and CDR2 from the germline V gene are ENHRY and SYGVKD.